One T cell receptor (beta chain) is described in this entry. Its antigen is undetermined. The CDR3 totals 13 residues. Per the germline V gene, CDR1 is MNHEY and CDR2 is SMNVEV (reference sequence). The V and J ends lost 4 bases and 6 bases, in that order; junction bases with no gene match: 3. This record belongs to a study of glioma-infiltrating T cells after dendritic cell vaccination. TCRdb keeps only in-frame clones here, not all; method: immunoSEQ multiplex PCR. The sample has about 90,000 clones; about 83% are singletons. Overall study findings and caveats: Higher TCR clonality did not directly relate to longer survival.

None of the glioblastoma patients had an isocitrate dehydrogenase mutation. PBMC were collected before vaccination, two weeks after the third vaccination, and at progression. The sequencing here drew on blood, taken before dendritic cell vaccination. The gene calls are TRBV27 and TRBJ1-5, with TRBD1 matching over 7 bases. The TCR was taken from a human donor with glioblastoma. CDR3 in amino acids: CASSWGQFQPQHF. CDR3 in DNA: TGTGCCAGCAGTTGGGGACAGTTTCAGCCCCAGCATTTT.